This T cell receptor (beta chain) emerged from a study of blood T cell repertoires in COVID-19 (dated by TCRdb to between 2020 and 2021). Background on the whole study: Samples from collaborators originated in the United States, Italy and Spain and spanned both the acute and convalescent phases of COVID-19. The material from the prospective study consisted of cDNA or gDNA derived from T cells, B-cell-depleted T cells, or PBMCs. Samples were obtained from the ongoing ImmuneRACE study (first 160 participants) and from about 1,300 subjects provided by 6 global collaborators. A de-identified subject ID, COVID-19 status, age in years and sex were almost always included in the sample metadata. The repertoires were made available in a free public database intended to serve as a resource for research on the immune response to SARS-CoV-2. The dataset comprised deeply sampled blood TCRbeta repertoires from subjects exposed to, actively infected with, or recovered from COVID-19. Where HLA class I and class II types were available, the types were taken from metadata supplied by the sample provider, not from assay-based typing. Points the paper makes about the study in general: Clinical and demographic metadata were provided uncurated, with the amount varying by source and participant.

Participants in the prospective study were aged roughly 18 to 100 years, lived in some 24 United States geographic areas, and enrolled through a virtual design. In the prospective study, participants were assigned to cohorts based on the clinical history participants reported in a screening survey and a study questionnaire. ImmuneRACE Cohort 3 recovered participants were defined by two consecutive negative NP/OP PCR tests, healthcare professional clearance, or symptom resolution. In the prospective study, mobile phlebotomists collected whole blood, serum and a nasopharyngeal or oropharyngeal swab from each participant. Additional blood draws and questionnaires over a roughly two-month period could optionally be provided by prospective study participants. Before DNA extraction, prospective study blood samples were shipped either frozen or at room temperature. Cut back by 4 bases and 2 bases, the V and J ends lie 7 bases apart. According to the germline V gene, CDR1 reads MGHDK and CDR2 reads SYGVNS. The CDR3 measures 13 amino acids from cysteine to phenylalanine. The read is trimmed to its CDR3 DNA, 39 bases read in frame from base 1.

The immunoSEQ Assay, a bias-controlled multiplex PCR, was used to amplify TCRbeta CDR3 regions from genomic DNA. The source study handled its data this way. The number of nucleated cells in each sample was estimated from the amplification of reference gene primers within the assay. To quantify the absolute abundance of each unique TCRbeta CDR3 rearrangement, sequence reads were collapsed and filtered. For each sample, productive Simpson clonality was calculated by taking the square root of Simpson's diversity index across productive rearrangements. Here the immuneACCESS table is served through TCRdb, limited to in-frame sequences with V and J called. Missing clones are a known gap in these copies; in checked studies unresolved V genes cover under half, and the rest lacks a known reason. That table furnishes V, J and clone size, whereas the DNA furnished D and trimming. The sample table shows around 190,000 clones, and around 90% are seen once. The top ten clones comprise roughly 9% of the sample.

Points on this clone: The antigen it binds to is not known. No quality values exist for individual bases; no much larger clone is one base distant.

The V gene is TRBV25-1 and the J gene is TRBJ2-3, with the D gene not confidently named. Sequenced sample: PBMCs or T cells enriched from blood (not recorded which). The TCR originated in a woman aged 18-35 years who had recovered from COVID-19. The nucleotides read TGTGCCAGCAGTGGAGAAAACACAGATACGCAGTATTTT. Its product reads: CASSGENTDTQYF.